Below, 5 T cell receptor beta chains from the same sample are listed, as sequenced in a study of T-cell reconstitution after alpha-beta-depleted transplantation in children. For TCRbeta, the library was prepared with unique molecular identifiers. One entry per CDR3 protein results from TCRdb running MiXCR on the PCR reads. The data show some 500,000 distinct CDR3 sequences, with about 16% seen just once and around 3.3% held by the top ten. This material consisted of PBMCs from the stem cell graft donor, taken from the stem cell graft. The receptors derive from a human donor who donated a stem cell graft to a child with acute lymphoblastic leukemia.

The J gene is TRBJ2-7, the V gene TRBV20-1, with D possibly being TRBD2 (7 bases). From germline, CDR1 is DFQATT and CDR2 SNEGSKA (reference sequence). This CDR3 has 13 amino acids. The V and J ends lost 6 bases and 5 bases respectively, with 17 bases between them. The CDR3 DNA reads TGCAGTGCGGGGGGGCCCTTCCCCGACGAGCAGTACTTC. Protein sequence: CSAGGPFPDEQYF.

This sequence joins TRBV11-2 and TRBJ2-5; D unresolved. Trimming stripped 5 bases from V and 3 bases from J, with 16 bases between. Germline CDR1 SGHAT, CDR2 FQNNGV. The CDR3 spans 15 residues. The CDR3 DNA is TGTGCCAGCAGCCGCGGAAACCGGGTGGAAGAGACCCAGTACTTC. Translated, it gives CASSRGNRVEETQYF.

This chain connects TRBV18 to TRBJ2-5, with unresolved D. V was shortened by 3 bases and J by 1 base, with 15 bases between the two germline ends. Per the germline V gene, CDR1 is KGHSH and CDR2 is LQKENI. CDR3 length equals 16 residues. The CDR3 here is CASSPSSSGFQETQYF. The CDR3 nucleotides read TGTGCCAGCTCACCTTCGTCGTCCGGATTCCAAGAGACCCAGTACTTC.

The chain is built from TRBV6-1 and TRBJ1-2; D is possibly TRBD1 (5 bases). The CDR3 has 14 residues. In germline, CDR1 is MNHNS, CDR2 SASEGT. The ends were cut back, 6 bases at V and 4 bases at J, with 15 bases in the middle. This CDR3 is CASSLSGTVYGYTF. In nucleotides, the CDR3 is TGTGCCAGCAGCCTCTCGGGGACGGTCTATGGCTACACCTTC.

The chain employs TRBV15 and TRBJ2-4; no reliable D call. Trimming took off 4 bases at V and 0 bases at J, with 13 bases between the two ends. The length of the CDR3 is 16 residues. The germline V gene encodes CDR1 LNHNV and CDR2 YYDKDF (reference sequence). The CDR3 coding sequence is TGTGCCACCAGCATCTTCCCGGGTCTAGCCAAAAACATTCAGTACTTC. It encodes CATSIFPGLAKNIQYF.